This TCR beta chain was identified during a study of identical twins. In this sample, this clonotype turned up many times. The antigen remains undetermined. V lost 6 bases and J 2 bases, leaving 15 bases between the germline ends. Per the germline V gene, CDR1 is MNHNS and CDR2 is SASEGT. This CDR3 is built from 15 residues. After template switching added a universal primer site, the resulting cDNA carried unique molecular identifiers. Via MiXCR, TCRdb re-called the 5' RACE reads, giving one row per CDR3 protein. This table holds fewer than 350,000 distinct CDR3 sequences, more than 6.5% found once. General study points: Monozygotic twins shared more out-of-frame TCR alpha than recombination models predicted. There was an excess of low generation probability in the out-of-frame alpha sequences that twins shared. Memory repertoires lacked the insertion deficit that abundant cord blood beta clonotypes showed.

This same sample was also part of a study on yellow fever vaccine responses in identical twins.

The V call is TRBV6-1, the J call TRBJ2-3; D not certain. This receptor was identified in a woman under 30 in good health. The material sequenced was memory (CD45RO+) T cells sorted from blood. CDR3 loop: CASSPLQRHTDTQYF. Written as DNA, the CDR3 is TGTGCCAGCAGCCCTCTCCAACGGCACACAGATACGCAGTATTTT.